The 7 T cell receptor beta chains below come from one sample, sequenced in a study of T cells in Graves' hyperthyroidism and ophthalmopathy. Regions amplified from RNA transcripts were the TCR beta CDR3 regions. An initial round of RT-PCR targeting the TCR CDR3 relied on the HTBI primer set. One entry per CDR3 protein results from TCRdb running MiXCR on the multiplex PCR reads. The sample lists 600,000 or so distinct CDR3 sequences, 14% occurring once. The specimen sequenced was blood. These receptors came from a woman aged 18-29 years with Graves' ophthalmopathy.

This clonotype was picked up many times. The genes are TRBV28 and TRBJ2-3; TRBD1 agrees at 11 bases. J was trimmed by 6 bases and V by 6 bases; bases with no gene match: 11. Germline V lookup: CDR1 MDHEN, CDR2 SYDVKM. This CDR3 region has 16 residues. CDR3 coding DNA: TGTGCCAGCAGACCCTCCGGGACAGGGGGGTGGGATACGCAGTATTTT. It translates to CASRPSGTGGWDTQYF.

The chain employs TRBV7-9 and TRBJ2-2, with TRBD1 matching over 8 bases. V was pared by 4 bases and J by 5 bases, with 6 bases of the junction left unmatched. Germline values: CDR1 SEHNR, CDR2 FQNEAQ (reference sequence). CDR3 length equals 15 residues. The CDR3 is CASSWMTGATGELFF. CDR3 DNA: TGTGCCAGCAGCTGGATGACAGGGGCAACCGGGGAGCTGTTTTTT.

This clonotype has only a few counts. The chain's CDR3 is CASSPGQGPHEQYF. CDR3 DNA: TGTGCCAGCTCACCAGGGCAGGGTCCCCACGAGCAGTACTTC. This chain joins TRBV18 and TRBJ2-7; maybe TRBD1 (5 bases). Germline V lookup: CDR1 KGHSH, CDR2 LQKENI. The CDR3 covers 14 residues. V lost 2 bases to trimming and J lost 5 bases, with 13 bases between them.

This clonotype was detected ten times or more. This chain joins TRBV28 and TRBJ2-5; 11 bases are a match to TRBD2. V was clipped by 4 bases and J by 4 bases; unmatched bases: 14. Germline V gene sequence: CDR1 MDHEN, CDR2 SYDVKM. CDR3 length equals 18 residues. CDR3 nucleotides: TGTGCCAGCAGTTCGAGGGTTTGGCTAGCGGGGGGACTAGAGACCCAGTACTTC. Amino acids: CASSSRVWLAGGLETQYF.

This clonotype has at least ten counts. This rearrangement joins TRBV27 to TRBJ1-1, with 8 bases that match TRBD1. The CDR3 runs to 13 residues. V lost 7 bases and J lost 5; bases outside the gene matches: 6. Germline V gene sequence: CDR1 MNHEY, CDR2 SMNVEV (reference sequence). The CDR3 loop is CASTLGTGTEAFF. The CDR3, as DNA: TGTGCCAGCACCTTAGGGACAGGTACTGAAGCTTTCTTT.

This clonotype was recorded at least ten times. The V and J genes are TRBV2 and TRBJ1-2; maybe TRBD1 (6 bases). Germline CDR1 and CDR2: SNHLY and FYNNEI. V was clipped by 6 bases and J by 8 bases, with 16 bases between them. The CDR3 loop spans 13 amino acids. CDR3 in amino acids: CASSGYREEGYTF. For the CDR3, the DNA is TGTGCCAGCAGCGGGTACAGGGAGGAGGGCTACACCTTC.

This clonotype has at least ten counts. This rearrangement joins TRBV2 to TRBJ2-1, with a tentative D call TRBD2 (5 bases). V lost 3 bases, J lost 10 bases, and 10 bases lay in between. Germline V gene sequence: CDR1 SNHLY, CDR2 FYNNEI. This CDR3 has 12 amino acids. DNA for the CDR3: TGTGCCAGCAGTGAGTCGAAGCGGGAGCAGTTCTTC. This gives the protein CASSESKREQFF.